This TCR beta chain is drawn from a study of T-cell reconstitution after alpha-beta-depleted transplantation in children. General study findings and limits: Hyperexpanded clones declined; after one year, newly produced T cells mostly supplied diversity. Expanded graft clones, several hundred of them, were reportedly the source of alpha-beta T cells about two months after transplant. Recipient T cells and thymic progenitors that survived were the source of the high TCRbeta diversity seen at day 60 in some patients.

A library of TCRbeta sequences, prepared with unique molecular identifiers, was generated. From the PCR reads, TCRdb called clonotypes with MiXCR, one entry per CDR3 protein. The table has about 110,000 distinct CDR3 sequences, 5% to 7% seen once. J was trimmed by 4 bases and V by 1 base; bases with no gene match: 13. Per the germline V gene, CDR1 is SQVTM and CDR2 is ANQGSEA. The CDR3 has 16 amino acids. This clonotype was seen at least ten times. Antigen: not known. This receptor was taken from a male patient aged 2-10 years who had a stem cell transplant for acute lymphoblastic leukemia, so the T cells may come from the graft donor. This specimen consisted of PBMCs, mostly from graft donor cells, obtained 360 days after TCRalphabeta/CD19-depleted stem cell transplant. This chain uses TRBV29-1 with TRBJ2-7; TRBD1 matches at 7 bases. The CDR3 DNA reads TGCAGCGTTGAAGGTCGAGACAGGGTTGAGGGATACGAGCAGTACTTC. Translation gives CSVEGRDRVEGYEQYF.